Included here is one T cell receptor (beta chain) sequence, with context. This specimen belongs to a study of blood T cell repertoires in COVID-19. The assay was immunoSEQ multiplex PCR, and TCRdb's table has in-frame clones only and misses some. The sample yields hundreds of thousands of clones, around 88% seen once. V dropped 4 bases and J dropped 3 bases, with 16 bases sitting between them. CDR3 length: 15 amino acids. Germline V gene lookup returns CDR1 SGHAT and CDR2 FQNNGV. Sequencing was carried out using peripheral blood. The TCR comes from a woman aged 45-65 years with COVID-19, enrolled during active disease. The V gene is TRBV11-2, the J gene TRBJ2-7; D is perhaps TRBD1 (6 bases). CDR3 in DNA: TGTGCCAGCAGCTACGAGGGGACAAGGGGCTACGAGCAGTACTTC. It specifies CASSYEGTRGYEQYF.